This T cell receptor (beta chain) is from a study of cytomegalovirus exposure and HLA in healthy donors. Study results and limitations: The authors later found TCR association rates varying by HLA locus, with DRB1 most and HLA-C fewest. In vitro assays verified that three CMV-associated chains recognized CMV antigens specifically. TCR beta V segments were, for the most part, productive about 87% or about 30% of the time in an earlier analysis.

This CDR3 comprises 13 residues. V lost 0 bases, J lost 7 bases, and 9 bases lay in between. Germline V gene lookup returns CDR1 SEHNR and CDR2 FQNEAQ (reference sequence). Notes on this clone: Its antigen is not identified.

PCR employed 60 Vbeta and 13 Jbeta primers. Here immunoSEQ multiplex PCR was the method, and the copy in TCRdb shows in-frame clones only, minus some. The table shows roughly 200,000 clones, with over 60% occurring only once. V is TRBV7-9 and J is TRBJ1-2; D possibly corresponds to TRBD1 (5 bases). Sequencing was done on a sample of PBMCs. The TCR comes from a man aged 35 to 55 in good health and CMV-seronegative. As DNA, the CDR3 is TGTGCCAGCAGCTTAGCACAGGTGGTTGGCTACACCTTC. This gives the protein CASSLAQVVGYTF.